This T cell receptor (beta chain) comes out of a study of cytomegalovirus exposure and HLA in healthy donors. Regarding the study as a whole: Many donors carried some public TCRs, although rarity characterized most TCR sequences. TCR clusters originating in the first cohort tended to co-occur in the approximately 130 validation repertoires, according to a later analysis.

The assay was immunoSEQ multiplex PCR, and TCRdb's table has in-frame clones only and misses some. Of about 56,000 clones listed, about 95% are singletons. With V trimmed by 5 bases and J by 2 bases, 9 bases remained unmatched. CDR1 and CDR2 from the germline V gene are SGHTA and FQGTGA. This CDR3 region has 16 residues. Comment on this clone: Antigen: not known.

Material: PBMCs. This TCR was sampled from a woman aged 18-35 years in good health and CMV-seronegative. This sequence joins TRBV7-3 and TRBJ2-7; 10 nucleotides agree with TRBD1. The CDR3 reads CASSKHPGQGTYEQYF. The CDR3 region has the DNA TGTGCCAGCAGCAAACACCCGGGACAGGGGACCTACGAGCAGTACTTC.